What follows are 16 T cell receptor beta chains derived from one specimen sequenced in a study of cytomegalovirus exposure and HLA in healthy donors. The study ran its PCR with 60 Vbeta and 13 Jbeta primers. Using immunoSEQ multiplex PCR, the repertoire was profiled, and TCRdb retains in-frame clones only, with some absent. The repertoire holds approximately 150,000 clones, with approximately 72% as singletons. Sequenced material: PBMCs. The receptors derive from a female donor in good health and CMV-seronegative.

The genes are TRBV30 and TRBJ1-5; D gene ambiguous. CDR1 and CDR2 from the germline V gene are GTSNPN and SVGIG (reference sequence). This CDR3 spans 13 amino acids. The germline V and J ends were trimmed by 2 bases and 3 bases, with 8 bases remaining between them. CDR3 protein: CAWSPSFNQPQHF. DNA for the CDR3: TGTGCCTGGAGTCCCAGTTTCAATCAGCCCCAGCATTTT.

This sequence joins TRBV27 and TRBJ2-7, with 14 bases identical to TRBD2. CDR3 length: 15 residues. Germline V gene data show CDR1 as MNHEY and CDR2 as SMNVEV (reference sequence). The junction had 2 bases not matched to a gene; V was cut back by 5 bases and J by 2 bases. Here the CDR3 reads CASSGTSGGPYEQYF. In nucleotides, the CDR3 is TGTGCCAGCAGTGGGACTAGCGGGGGCCCCTACGAGCAGTACTTC.

V usage is TRBV14 and J usage is TRBJ2-1; 11 nucleotides match TRBD2. Germline CDR1 is SGHDN and CDR2 is FVKESK. With V trimmed by 0 bases and J by 8 bases, 24 bases remained unmatched. The CDR3 covers 22 residues. CDR3 amino acids: CASSQDSLTSGSNAPISDEQFF. The CDR3 DNA sequence: TGTGCCAGCAGCCAAGATTCCCTAACTAGCGGGAGTAACGCCCCAATAAGCGATGAGCAGTTCTTC.

The chain combines TRBV27 with TRBJ2-6; D call uncertain. Trimming took 7 bases from V and 3 from J, leaving 10 bases between them. The CDR3 spans 14 residues. Germline-derived CDR1 and CDR2 are MNHEY and SMNVEV (reference sequence). The CDR3 bases are TGTGCCAGCACCGCCCGGTTTGGGGCCAACGTCCTGACTTTC. This translates into CASTARFGANVLTF.

The chain's CDR3 is CASSQGREGPMNTEAFF. The CDR3 DNA follows: TGCGCCAGCAGCCAAGGGAGGGAAGGGCCTATGAACACTGAAGCTTTCTTT. The chain joins TRBV4-1 to TRBJ1-1, with unresolved D. The CDR3 is 17 amino acids. V was trimmed by 1 base and J by 0 bases, leaving 15 bases between them. Germline CDR1 MGHRA, CDR2 YSYEKL.

The V and J genes are TRBV21-1 and TRBJ1-2. TRBV21-1 is shown as a pseudogene. This CDR3 is 12 amino acids long. The CDR3 reads CARLRFGYGYTF. The CDR3 nucleotides read TGTGCCCGACTGCGTTTTGGCTATGGCTACACCTTC.

In its sample, this clone was seen a few times. This chain links TRBV9 with TRBJ1-2, with D hard to call. V lost 2 bases, J lost 6 bases, and 11 bases lay in between. This CDR3 region has 13 residues. CDR1 and CDR2 from the germline V gene are SGDLS and YYNGEE. CDR3 in DNA: TGTGCCAGCAGCGTTTCACGAGGAAATGGCTACACCTTC. Protein sequence: CASSVSRGNGYTF.

This chain connects TRBV10-1 to TRBJ1-2; D unclear. The V end lost 5 bases, the J end lost 5 bases, and 12 bases lay between the germline ends. The CDR3 spans 13 residues. CDR1 WNHNN and CDR2 SYGVQD come from the germline V gene (reference sequence). Written as DNA, the CDR3 is TGCGCCAGCAGTCCAGAACAACATTATGGCTACACCTTC. It yields the protein CASSPEQHYGYTF.

This clone appeared a single time. Other DNA sequences in the sample encode the same CDR3. The chain uses TRBV28 and TRBJ2-7; no clear D. Germline V gene sequence: CDR1 MDHEN, CDR2 SYDVKM. This CDR3 comprises 13 residues. Trimming shortened V by 3 bases and J by 0 bases, and 6 bases separated the two germline ends. The CDR3 sequence: CASSFGGSYEQYF. CDR3 DNA: TGTGCCAGCAGTTTTGGCGGCTCCTACGAGCAGTACTTC.

The genes are TRBV10-3 and TRBJ2-3, with 16 bases fitting TRBD2. CDR1 is ENHRY, CDR2 SYGVKD, per germline. V lost 8 bases and J lost 2; bases outside the gene matches: 4. The CDR3 has 16 amino acids. CDR3 nucleotide sequence: TGTGCCATCTCCGGGACTAGCGGGGGGGTCACAGATACGCAGTATTTT. Its translation: CAISGTSGGVTDTQYF.

This chain joins TRBV19 and TRBJ1-1; D ambiguous. V lost 8 bases to trimming and J lost 7 bases, with 11 bases between them. The germline V gene encodes CDR1 LNHDA and CDR2 SQIVND (reference sequence). CDR3 length: 11 residues. The CDR3 loop is CASLKRGEAFF. The CDR3 nucleotides read TGTGCCAGTTTAAAGCGGGGTGAAGCTTTCTTT.

The chain couples TRBV7-9 to TRBJ2-7; tentatively, D is TRBD1 (6 bases). The CDR3 extends over 14 amino acids. Germline CDR1 SEHNR, CDR2 FQNEAQ (reference sequence). Trimming pared 5 bases from V and 3 bases from J, leaving 14 bases between. The CDR3 loop is CASSDTGTYYEQYF. In DNA, the CDR3 is TGTGCCAGCAGCGACACAGGGACCTACTACGAGCAGTACTTC.

This chain uses TRBV27 with TRBJ2-2; TRBD2 might be the D (6 bases). V dropped 6 bases and J dropped 7 bases, with 21 bases sitting between them. The CDR3 consists of 16 residues. Germline assignment: CDR1 MNHEY and CDR2 SMNVEV (reference sequence). In DNA form, the CDR3 reads TGTGCCAGCAGCCCCGGCGCGACTAGAAGGCTCGGGGAGCTGTTTTTT. Encoded protein: CASSPGATRRLGELFF.

The chain joins TRBV7-2 to TRBJ2-2; 8 bases agree with TRBD1. Germline CDR1 and CDR2: SGHTA and FQGNSA. This CDR3 has 15 residues. The ends lost 5 bases at V and 4 bases at J; junction bases unmatched: 6. The CDR3, as DNA: TGTGCCAGCAGCCCAGGGGGCGGTCGCACCGGGGAGCTGTTTTTT. The encoded protein is CASSPGGGRTGELFF.

This chain connects TRBV10-3 to TRBJ1-2; D is unclear. Trimming took off 10 bases at V and 0 bases at J, with 15 bases between the two ends. From germline, CDR1 is ENHRY and CDR2 SYGVKD. The CDR3 sequence is 14 residues long. The CDR3 is CATGEEIANYGYTF. The CDR3 coding sequence is TGTGCCACCGGAGAGGAGATAGCTAACTATGGCTACACCTTC.

V and J are TRBV5-4 and TRBJ2-7, with a weak D call TRBD1 (5 bases). This CDR3 region has 14 residues. Trimming pared 0 bases from V and 0 bases from J, leaving 7 bases between. Germline CDR1 SGHNT, CDR2 YYREEE (reference sequence). The CDR3 loop reads CASSLGQTSYEQYF. In nucleotides, the CDR3 is TGTGCCAGCAGCTTGGGACAGACCTCCTACGAGCAGTACTTC.